The 21 T cell receptor beta chains given below trace back to one sample, sequenced in a study of T cells after yellow fever vaccination. One entry per CDR3 protein, called by TCRdb with MiXCR from the 5' RACE reads. Of 300,000 or so distinct CDR3 sequences listed, approximately 4.2% were seen once; the top ten hold 24%. This specimen consisted of PBMCs, obtained 5 days after the yellow fever booster vaccination. These TCRs come from a man between 18 and 29 years old who received the YFV17D yellow fever vaccine.

The chain is built from TRBV7-8 and TRBJ2-5; TRBD2 matches at 11 bases. Germline V gene sequence: CDR1 SGHVS, CDR2 FQNEAQ. J gave up 4 bases and V 2 bases, and 6 bases lay outside the gene matches. The CDR3 length is 16 residues. DNA of the CDR3: TGTGCCAGCAGCTTATTAGCGGGGGGGATTGGAGAGACCCAGTACTTC. Translating it yields CASSLLAGGIGETQYF.

CDR3 sequence: CASSLSRGGLETQYF. In DNA, the CDR3 is TGTGCCAGCAGCCTTTCACGCGGGGGCTTGGAGACCCAGTACTTC. The chain combines TRBV4-2 with TRBJ2-5; D might be TRBD2 (7 bases). The CDR3 totals 15 residues. Germline values: CDR1 LGHNA, CDR2 YNFKEQ. With 4 bases removed from V and 5 bases from J, the gap between germline ends came to 17 bases.

The chain combines TRBV5-1 with TRBJ1-2; D not certain. Germline V lookup: CDR1 SGHRS, CDR2 YFSETQ. The ends were cut back, 1 base at V and 0 bases at J, with 10 bases in the middle. This CDR3 is built from 15 residues. The CDR3 DNA follows: TGCGCCAGCAGCTTGTTCGACGGATCTAACTATGGCTACACCTTC. It is translated as CASSLFDGSNYGYTF.

This clonotype showed up just a few times. The J gene is TRBJ1-1, the V gene TRBV7-3; unclear D gene. This CDR3 has 14 amino acids. Trimming left V 6 bases short and J 6 bases short, with 17 bases between. Germline V gene lookup returns CDR1 SGHTA and CDR2 FQGTGA. The CDR3 sequence is CASSETPGKAEAFF. The CDR3 coding sequence is TGTGCCAGCAGTGAGACACCGGGGAAGGCTGAAGCTTTCTTT.

A few counts support this clonotype. The chain employs TRBV19 and TRBJ1-4; D is possibly TRBD1 (5 bases). V shed 6 bases and J shed 7 bases, with 15 bases lying between them. This CDR3 is 14 amino acids long. Per germline, CDR1 LNHDA and CDR2 SQIVND (reference sequence). CDR3 protein: CASRTASLLEKLFF. CDR3 bases: TGTGCCAGTAGGACAGCGTCCCTCCTTGAAAAACTGTTTTTT.

This clonotype was detected only a few times. V gene TRBV10-2 combines with J gene TRBJ2-3; TRBD1 matches 9 bases. The germline V gene has CDR1 WSHSY and CDR2 SAAADI. V trimming: 8 bases; J trimming: 5 bases; junction bases outside the gene matches: 8. There are 14 residues in the CDR3. The CDR3 loop is CASDRGKSGDTQYF. CDR3 bases: TGCGCCAGCGACAGGGGGAAGTCGGGAGATACGCAGTATTTT.

The V call is TRBV7-9, the J call TRBJ1-2, with D unclear. CDR3 size: 15 residues. V dropped 5 bases and J dropped 7 bases, with 20 bases sitting between them. In germline, CDR1 is SEHNR, CDR2 FQNEAQ (reference sequence). The CDR3 DNA sequence: TGTGCCAGCAGCCCAACCGGGGAGGACCTAAGTGGCTACACCTTC. This gives the protein CASSPTGEDLSGYTF. Full variable domain (rest looked up from reference TRBV7-9 and TRBJ1-2): DTGVSQNPRHKITKRGQNVTFRCDPISEHNRLYWYRQTLGQGPEFLTYFQNEAQLEKSRLLSDRFSAERPKGSFSTLEIQRTEQGDSAMYLCASSPTGEDLSGYTFGSGTRLTVV.

The J gene is TRBJ1-2, the V gene TRBV20-1, with 7 bases aligning to TRBD1. The CDR3 runs to 16 residues. V lost 0 bases to trimming and J lost 0 bases; unmatched junction nucleotides: 7. The germline V gene encodes CDR1 DFQATT and CDR2 SNEGSKA (reference sequence). The CDR3 nucleotides are TGCAGTGCTAGAGAGGGCGACAGGGCCACTAACTATGGCTACACCTTC. It is translated as CSAREGDRATNYGYTF.

This clonotype has only a few counts. This chain links TRBV7-9 with TRBJ1-2; D is perhaps TRBD1 (6 bases). V was shortened by 5 bases and J by 8 bases, with 18 bases between the two germline ends. This CDR3 is built from 14 residues. Germline V lookup: CDR1 SEHNR, CDR2 FQNEAQ (reference sequence). The CDR3 nucleotides read TGTGCCAGCAGCCACCCCCCGGGGGGCGTGGGCTACACCTTC. Translated: CASSHPPGGVGYTF.

The V call is TRBV2, the J call TRBJ1-6, with D unresolved. Trimming removed 4 bases at V and 9 bases at J, with 16 bases between. From germline, CDR1 is SNHLY and CDR2 FYNNEI. The CDR3 has 15 residues. CDR3 DNA: TGTGCCAGCAGTGGTGTGCGTACCTCGGGTTCACCCCTCCACTTT. Its protein product is CASSGVRTSGSPLHF.

This clonotype occurred many times. The gene calls are TRBV7-2 and TRBJ2-3; 8 bases match TRBD2. Trimming at V came to 7 bases and at J to 5 bases, leaving 8 bases not matched to a gene. From germline, CDR1 is SGHTA and CDR2 FQGNSA. The CDR3 has 14 residues. CDR3 sequence reads: CASMGGGTEDTQYF. The CDR3, as DNA: TGTGCCAGCATGGGCGGGGGGACCGAAGATACGCAGTATTTT.

V usage is TRBV18 and J usage is TRBJ2-4, with D perhaps TRBD1 or TRBD2 (5 bases each). This CDR3 has 19 residues. V shed 2 bases and J shed 0 bases, with 20 bases lying between them. Germline CDR1 reads KGHSH; CDR2 reads LQKENI. The CDR3 protein is CASSPMSPGPELAKNIQYF. CDR3 in DNA: TGTGCCAGCTCACCAATGTCTCCGGGACCCGAATTAGCCAAAAACATTCAGTACTTC.

The V and J genes are TRBV7-2 and TRBJ2-3; TRBD2 agrees at 9 bases. The J segment lost 2 bases and the V segment lost 1 base, leaving 4 bases of the junction unmatched. In germline, CDR1 is SGHTA, CDR2 FQGNSA. The CDR3 has 16 amino acids. The CDR3 reads CASSLVGGGDTDTQYF. Here the CDR3 DNA reads TGTGCCAGCAGCTTAGTAGGCGGGGGGGACACAGATACGCAGTATTTT. Together with reference TRBV7-2 and TRBJ2-3, the CDR3 gives the full variable domain: GAGVSQSPSNKVTEKGKDVELRCDPISGHTALYWYRQSLGQGLEFLIYFQGNSAPDKSGLPSDRFSAERTGGSVSTLTIQRTQQEDSAVYLCASSLVGGGDTDTQYFGPGTRLTVL.

This clonotype was counted only a few times. The J gene is TRBJ2-3, the V gene TRBV4-1, with TRBD2 identical over 9 bases. Losses at the gene ends were 1 base for V and 3 bases for J; bases not matched to a gene: 8. The length of the CDR3 is 17 residues. From germline, CDR1 is MGHRA and CDR2 YSYEKL. The DNA of the CDR3 is TGCGCCAGCAGCCAAGGCGGGGGGGCCGGTCCGACAGATACGCAGTATTTT. It specifies CASSQGGGAGPTDTQYF.

This clonotype was found many times. V usage is TRBV6-6 and J usage is TRBJ2-1; maybe TRBD2 (5 bases). Trimming pared 6 bases from V and 4 bases from J, leaving 25 bases between. The CDR3 covers 18 residues. Germline assignment: CDR1 MNHNY and CDR2 SVGAGI (reference sequence). The CDR3 coding sequence is TGTGCCAGCAGCCTCGAACCCCCCGGGGAGCCGGGATACAATGAGCAGTTCTTC. This translates into CASSLEPPGEPGYNEQFF.

The chain employs TRBV6-5 and TRBJ2-5, with 9 bases that match TRBD2. CDR1 is MNHEY, CDR2 SVGAGI, per germline. The CDR3 sequence is 15 residues long. V trimming: 6 bases; J trimming: 5 bases; junction bases outside the gene matches: 10. The CDR3 spells CASSPIPSGAETQYF. In DNA, the CDR3 is TGTGCCAGCAGCCCAATTCCTAGCGGGGCGGAGACCCAGTACTTC.

The CDR3: CASSLSEGWGNTIYF. The CDR3 DNA sequence: TGTGCCAGCAGCTTATCGGAGGGTTGGGGAAACACCATATATTTT. V gene TRBV7-9 combines with J gene TRBJ1-3; D is unclear. The CDR3 sequence is 15 residues long. The germline V gene encodes CDR1 SEHNR and CDR2 FQNEAQ (reference sequence). V was clipped by 2 bases and J by 4 bases, with 12 bases between them. Using reference TRBV7-9 and TRBJ1-3 for the parts outside the CDR3, the full variable domain is DTGVSQNPRHKITKRGQNVTFRCDPISEHNRLYWYRQTLGQGPEFLTYFQNEAQLEKSRLLSDRFSAERPKGSFSTLEIQRTEQGDSAMYLCASSLSEGWGNTIYFGEGSWLTVV.

This clonotype appeared many times. The chain links TRBV7-9 to TRBJ2-1; D is uncertain. Looked up from germline, CDR1 is SEHNR and CDR2 is FQNEAQ (reference sequence). The CDR3 covers 12 residues. V dropped 4 bases and J dropped 7 bases, with 8 bases sitting between them. CDR3 sequence: CASSSTANEQFF. CDR3 nucleotide sequence: TGTGCCAGCAGCTCCACTGCGAATGAGCAGTTCTTC. Full variable domain (rest looked up from reference TRBV7-9 and TRBJ2-1): DTGVSQNPRHKITKRGQNVTFRCDPISEHNRLYWYRQTLGQGPEFLTYFQNEAQLEKSRLLSDRFSAERPKGSFSTLEIQRTEQGDSAMYLCASSSTANEQFFGPGTRLTVL.

In its sample, this clonotype was seen a few times. The junction and the germline gene differ at one end; a read error may be behind it. The chain couples TRBV5-1 to TRBJ2-5, with D possibly being TRBD1 or TRBD2 (5 bases each). CDR1 SGHRS and CDR2 YFSETQ come from the germline V gene. This CDR3 region has 11 residues. The CDR3 DNA follows: TGCGCCAGCAGCTTGGAGGGACCCCCCACTTTC. It encodes CASSLEGPPTF.

The sample holds many counts of this clonotype. This rearrangement joins TRBV18 to TRBJ1-2, with TRBD1 identical over 7 bases. The J segment lost 4 bases and the V segment lost 3 bases, leaving 8 bases of the junction unmatched. Germline CDR1 is KGHSH and CDR2 is LQKENI. The CDR3 covers 15 residues. The CDR3 nucleotides are TGTGCCAGCTCACCGAGGGACAGTGGGCTCTATGGCTACACCTTC. Amino acids: CASSPRDSGLYGYTF.

The chain recombines TRBV3-1 with TRBJ2-2; D ambiguous. V lost 2 bases and J 6 bases, leaving 10 bases between the germline ends. The CDR3 has 14 amino acids. CDR1 and CDR2 from the germline V gene are LGHDT and YNNKEL (reference sequence). CDR3 amino acids: CASSQSRAPGELFF. The CDR3, as DNA: TGTGCCAGCAGCCAATCTAGGGCCCCCGGGGAGCTGTTTTTT.